This TCR beta chain was observed in a study of early T cells in non-severe SARS-CoV-2 infection. As for the study in general: Sequencing of bulk RNA from unsorted whole blood was done, without chain pairing. Findings and caveats of the study: There was a bias toward anti-spike CD8 responses in VDJdb matching, which missed private and CD4 specificities.

Each cDNA molecule carried a unique molecular identifier. TCRdb processed the 5' RACE reads anew with MiXCR; each CDR3 protein has one entry. This table holds approximately 70,000 distinct CDR3 sequences, roughly 9.1% found once. This clonotype was counted ten times or more. Antigen unknown. The sequence was collected from an adult who was a healthcare worker with PCR-confirmed SARS-CoV-2 infection or an uninfected control (not recorded which). This sample comprised whole blood, obtained at baseline.

In DNA, the CDR3 is TGTGCCAGCAGCTTAGAACAGGCCAGCGATGAGCAGTTCTTC. Protein: CASSLEQASDEQFF. The chain links TRBV7-2 to TRBJ2-1; tentative D call: TRBD1 (5 bases). Per germline, CDR1 SGHTA and CDR2 FQGNSA. The V end was cut by 1 base, the J end by 8 bases, with 12 bases between. CDR3 length equals 14 residues.